This TCR beta chain was obtained from a study of radiotherapy plus CTLA-4 blockade in lung cancer. Across the whole study: Among all patients, roughly 17% showed objective responses, while roughly 28% had disease control. Overall study results and limits: In blood, tumor-derived TCR clones expanded after radiotherapy plus ipilimumab. Together with interferon-beta, which increased in serum after radiation, early dynamic changes in blood T cell clones were reportedly the best predictors of response.

Notes on this clone: The antigen is not known.

Participants had chemo-refractory metastatic non-small-cell lung cancer and were treated with focal radiation plus ipilimumab CTLA-4 blockade. Libraries were prepared by immunoSEQ multiplex PCR; TCRdb keeps only in-frame clonotypes and omits some of them. The sample records some 87,000 clones, about four fifths being singletons. Trimming cost V 8 bases and J 5 bases, with 12 bases left between them. Germline assignment: CDR1 MNHNY and CDR2 SVGAGI (reference sequence). The CDR3 totals 12 residues. Source: peripheral blood, taken from a patient treated with radiotherapy plus ipilimumab. This sequence originates from a human donor with non-small cell lung cancer that progressed on radiotherapy plus ipilimumab. The rearrangement links TRBV6-6 to TRBJ1-1, with D unclear. CDR3 loop: CASVRVGTEAFF. CDR3 nucleotides: TGTGCCAGCGTCCGGGTGGGGACTGAAGCTTTCTTT.